The 18 T cell receptor beta chains listed next were all sequenced from one sample in a study of T-cell memory formation after mild COVID-19. TCRdb reanalysed the 5' RACE reads using MiXCR and keeps one entry per CDR3 protein. The profile shows 300,000 to 400,000 distinct CDR3 sequences, more than 15% of them singletons. Specimen: PBMCs or a T cell subset sorted from them (not recorded which). The receptors derive from a man between 18 and 35 years old who had mild COVID-19 (a few samples of this study predate the infection). Cell type and time point are not known.

The chain carries TRBV30 and TRBJ2-4; TRBD2 might be the D (7 bases). The germline V and J ends were trimmed by 7 bases and 0 bases, with 25 bases remaining between them. Germline CDR1 and CDR2: GTSNPN and SVGIG (reference sequence). The CDR3 spans 18 residues. The CDR3 region has the DNA TGTGCCTACCACGCGGGGGCAGGGGAAGATCTAGCCAAAAACATTCAGTACTTC. It yields the protein CAYHAGAGEDLAKNIQYF.

The chain combines TRBV11-2 with TRBJ2-3; D is possibly TRBD2 (5 bases). Germline V gene data show CDR1 as SGHAT and CDR2 as FQNNGV. V was trimmed by 3 bases and J by 6 bases, leaving 10 bases between them. This CDR3 is 13 amino acids long. CDR3 bases: TGTGCCAGCAGCTTCACAACGGGGGATACGCAGTATTTT. Translated, it gives CASSFTTGDTQYF.

This chain joins TRBV11-2 and TRBJ2-2, with D unresolved. Germline values: CDR1 SGHAT, CDR2 FQNNGV. Trimming took 1 base from V and 3 from J, leaving 6 bases between them. This CDR3 is 14 amino acids long. The CDR3 region is CASSLAGYTGELFF. The CDR3, as DNA: TGTGCCAGCAGCTTAGCGGGCTACACCGGGGAGCTGTTTTTT.

The J gene is TRBJ1-1, the V gene TRBV5-1, with D possibly matching TRBD1 (6 bases). Trimming removed 1 base at V and 1 base at J, with 11 bases between. This CDR3 comprises 15 residues. CDR1 is SGHRS, CDR2 YFSETQ, per germline. Written as DNA, the CDR3 is TGCGCCAGCAGCTTGACGGGACACTCGAACACTGAAGCTTTCTTT. Translating it yields CASSLTGHSNTEAFF.

The table lists this clonotype with many counts. V and J are TRBV20-1 and TRBJ2-5; a weak D match, TRBD2 (7 bases). The CDR3 contains 15 residues. V was trimmed by 5 bases and J by 7 bases, leaving 23 bases between them. In germline, CDR1 is DFQATT, CDR2 SNEGSKA (reference sequence). The CDR3 nucleotides are TGCAGTGCTGGGCGTGGGGGGGCCACGTTCGGGACCCAGTACTTC. Translation gives CSAGRGGATFGTQYF.

This clonotype turned up a few times. The chain is built from TRBV19 and TRBJ2-2; TRBD1 matches 9 bases. This CDR3 contains 16 residues. The germline V gene encodes CDR1 LNHDA and CDR2 SQIVND (reference sequence). Trimming took 5 bases from V and 6 from J; bases not matched to a gene: 10. The CDR3: CASSGHGTGYPGELFF. The CDR3 nucleotides are TGTGCCAGTAGTGGACACGGGACAGGGTACCCCGGGGAGCTGTTTTTT.

This clonotype came up a few times. V and J are TRBV11-2 and TRBJ2-2; D not certain. Germline V gene data show CDR1 as SGHAT and CDR2 as FQNNGV. V lost 8 bases and J lost 7, with 8 bases in between. This CDR3 comprises 11 residues. CDR3 sequence reads: CASRNRGELFF. CDR3 in DNA: TGTGCCAGCCGGAACCGCGGGGAGCTGTTTTTT.

V is TRBV29-1 and J is TRBJ2-1, with D possibly matching TRBD1 (7 bases). V was trimmed by 6 bases and J by 1 base, leaving 19 bases between them. This CDR3 has 16 residues. Germline CDR1 SQVTM, CDR2 ANQGSEA. The CDR3: CSVSWTGGESYNEQFF. The CDR3 region has the DNA TGCAGCGTCTCATGGACAGGCGGGGAATCCTACAATGAGCAGTTCTTC.

The chain couples TRBV27 to TRBJ2-5, with 11 bases identical to TRBD2. Germline V gives CDR1 MNHEY, CDR2 SMNVEV (reference sequence). J was trimmed by 4 bases and V by 2 bases; bases with no gene match: 9. The CDR3 covers 17 residues. The CDR3 region has the DNA TGTGCCAGCAGTTTACTCGGGGCTAGCGGGGGGCGAGAGACCCAGTACTTC. This codes for CASSLLGASGGRETQYF.

The rearrangement joins TRBV5-1 to TRBJ2-7; no definite D call. The CDR3 extends over 12 amino acids. V lost 0 bases to trimming and J lost 5 bases, with 6 bases between them. The germline V gene encodes CDR1 SGHRS and CDR2 YFSETQ. The CDR3 coding sequence is TGCGCCAGCAGCTTGGACAGAAACGAGCAGTACTTC. It specifies CASSLDRNEQYF.

This clonotype was counted between two and nine times. CDR3 coding DNA: TGTGCCAGCTCCCCCCGGGGGACTAGCGAACTCTACCCGAACACCGGGGAGCTGTTTTTT. Protein product: CASSPRGTSELYPNTGELFF. The chain couples TRBV28 to TRBJ2-2, with 10 positions matching TRBD2. V was pared by 8 bases and J by 0 bases, with 18 bases of the junction left unmatched. CDR3 length: 20 residues. The germline CDR1 and CDR2 sequences are MDHEN and SYDVKM.

There are a few counts of this clonotype. The chain recombines TRBV7-3 with TRBJ1-4; possible D gene TRBD1, 6 bases. The V end was cut by 2 bases, the J end by 5 bases, with 9 bases between. CDR1 and CDR2 (germline): SGHTA, FQGTGA. This CDR3 comprises 14 residues. CDR3 sequence reads: CASSLGGENEKLFF. In DNA, the CDR3 is TGTGCCAGCAGCTTAGGGGGCGAGAATGAAAAACTGTTTTTT.

This clonotype was detected many times. The CDR3 DNA is TGCGCCAGCAGCAACCAGGGCGGCGGGGAGCTGTTTTTT. This codes for CASSNQGGGELFF. The V call is TRBV5-1, the J call TRBJ2-2, with D possibly TRBD1 on 5 matching bases. The germline V gene has CDR1 SGHRS and CDR2 YFSETQ. Deletions cut 4 bases from V and 7 bases from J, with 11 bases between. The length of the CDR3 is 13 residues.

This clonotype was counted at least ten times. The chain joins TRBV4-3 to TRBJ2-7, with 7 nucleotides matching TRBD2. This CDR3 has 18 amino acids. Germline-derived CDR1 and CDR2 are LGHNA and YSLEER. V gave up 0 bases and J gave up 1 base; unmatched junction bases: 12. The CDR3 DNA reads TGCGCCAGCAGCCAAGAGAATCAGCGGGGTACCATATCCTACGAGCAGTACTTC. Its protein is CASSQENQRGTISYEQYF.

The chain has TRBV5-1 and TRBJ2-5; 7 nucleotides match TRBD1. The V segment lost 4 bases and the J segment 5 bases; nucleotides outside the gene matches: 14. The CDR3 runs to 16 residues. Germline V lookup: CDR1 SGHRS, CDR2 YFSETQ. The CDR3 DNA sequence: TGCGCCAGCAGCATGACAGGGACCCCATCGGGGGAGACCCAGTACTTC. Its translation: CASSMTGTPSGETQYF.

This clonotype has only a few counts. The rearrangement uses TRBV20-1 and TRBJ2-5; D unclear. CDR1 DFQATT and CDR2 SNEGSKA come from the germline V gene (reference sequence). V lost 3 bases to trimming and J lost 5 bases, with 7 bases between them. The CDR3 runs to 11 residues. The CDR3 DNA is TGCAGTGCTAGCTCCCGGGAGACCCAGTACTTC. This sequence encodes CSASSRETQYF.

This clonotype has more than one count but fewer than ten. J is TRBJ2-7 and V is TRBV6-2 or TRBV6-3; D call uncertain. Trimming removed 8 bases from V and 4 bases from J, with 3 bases in between. The CDR3 is 9 residues long. Germline V lookup: CDR1 MNHEY, CDR2 SVGEGT. The DNA of the CDR3 is TGTGCCAGCGGATACGAGCAGTACGTC. Its translation: CASGYEQYV.

This clonotype has just one count. The rearrangement links TRBV18 to TRBJ2-5, with D perhaps matching TRBD2 (6 bases). The CDR3 extends over 20 amino acids. The V and J ends lost 3 bases and 4 bases respectively, with 30 bases between them. Per germline, CDR1 KGHSH and CDR2 LQKENI. The CDR3 nucleotides read TGTGCCAGCTCACCGTACGTTCTCACCCGCTCGGGCGTGGGGGGAGAGACCCAGTACTTC. It specifies CASSPYVLTRSGVGGETQYF.